A selection of T cell receptor beta chains follows, all from one sample in a study of blood T cell repertoires in COVID-19. TCRdb's copy holds only in-frame clones and misses some; the assay was immunoSEQ multiplex PCR. Of almost 250,000 clones listed, 75% to 90% are singletons. Material for sequencing was PBMCs or T cells enriched from blood (not recorded which). These receptor sequences come from a woman aged 25 to 39 who had recovered from COVID-19. Each CDR3 is given without its conserved first and last residue. Each record gives: clone size, V gene, CDR3 protein. Only some rows state a clone size, as once, few, many or a class for expanded clones.

>NA|TRBV5-6
ASSWGLAGSLNEQF
>once|TRBV28
ASSPGTGGLAYGYT
>NA|TRBV19
ASSIDLRQGARGYT
>NA|TRBV5-1
ASSFTGNQPQH
>NA|TRBV14
ASSQEVAWSGRAREQY
>few|TRBV28
ATNSGTGEHEQY
>NA|TRBV3-1/TRBV3-2
ASSPNARRRAGELF
>NA|TRBV29-1
SVGSGRLTYEQY
>many|TRBV29-1
SVRGTSGKSYEQY
>once|TRBV29-1
SVRTGTSTDTQY
>NA|TRBV5-1
ASSLMEEQY
>NA|TRBV21-1
ASSKSDRGRGETQY
>NA|TRBV28
ASTTSGRSYEQY
>NA|TRBV2
ASRPRDTSGNTIY
>few|TRBV14
ASSQDRGSYNEQF
>few|TRBV19
ASRPRGDNEQF
>NA|TRBV28
ASSLLAGGANEQF
>NA|TRBV5-6
ASSWNTGDCF
>NA|TRBV28
ASTGNRVSEELF
>NA|TRBV11-2
ASSSSSGQGEQF
>NA|TRBV7-9
ASSLVGAGEGETQY
>few|TRBV7-2
ASSPGTGRSSSYT
>NA|TRBV9
ASSARLAGSNYNEQF
>NA|TRBV7-9
ASSLVKGVGASSYNEQF
>NA|TRBV7-3
ASSLLGSTDTQY
>once|TRBV28
ASSSGTPENEQF
>NA|TRBV7-9
ASSFHSSQQASYTDTQY
>NA|TRBV29-1
SVTVTRGIEAF
>few|TRBV5-4
ASSRDRAINYGYT
>few|TRBV14
ASSQMTGEDGYT
>NA|TRBV5-4
ASSATGSSYNEQF
>NA|TRBV29-1
SVVGRGEKLF
>NA|TRBV5-6
ASSFRDLNTEAF
>NA|TRBV19
ASRNSGTGVFKTEAF
>NA|TRBV18
ASSVMGRRPEAF
>NA|TRBV7-8
ASNSPRTGRAQY
>NA|TRBV14
ASSQAGFTVEKLF
>NA|TRBV27
ASSPFLPLTGDGYT
>NA|TRBV5-1
ASSLGGRPGYNEQF
>NA|TRBV27
ASSMGQGNEQY
>NA|TRBV6-5
ASSFGRGETEAF
>NA|TRBV28
ASGIQGAPYGYT
>few|TRBV5-1
ASSLMRMNTEAF
>NA|TRBV5-4
ASSLFSGATQETQY
>NA|TRBV18
ASSPSGQGMLNGYT
>NA|TRBV7-3
ASSLRQNTEAF
>NA|TRBV6-5
ASSYRGPGGNQPQH
>NA|TRBV5-4
ASSLDSSGSHNEQF
>NA|TRBV6-5
ASSYSAELNQGAF
>NA|TRBV5-4
ASSHGTSRNTGELF
>NA|TRBV5-4
ASSLFRDTNTEAF
>NA|TRBV6-6
ASTLTSGDSTDTQY
>NA|TRBV3-1/TRBV3-2
ASSQVAREETQY
>NA|TRBV7-2
ASSPTSGSGETQY
>NA|TRBV7-2
ASSLALGLAPYNEQF